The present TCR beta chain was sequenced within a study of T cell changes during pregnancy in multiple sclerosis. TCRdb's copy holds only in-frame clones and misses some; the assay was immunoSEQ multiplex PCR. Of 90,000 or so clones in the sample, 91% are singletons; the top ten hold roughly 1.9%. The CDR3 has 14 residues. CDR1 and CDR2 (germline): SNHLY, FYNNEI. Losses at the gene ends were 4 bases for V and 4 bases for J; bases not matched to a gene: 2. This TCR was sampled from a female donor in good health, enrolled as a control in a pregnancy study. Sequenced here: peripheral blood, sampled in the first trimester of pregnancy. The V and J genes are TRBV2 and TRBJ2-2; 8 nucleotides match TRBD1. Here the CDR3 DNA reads TGTGCCAGCAGTGTAACAGGGGGCACCGGGGAGCTGTTTTTT. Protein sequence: CASSVTGGTGELFF.